The present entry profiles one T cell receptor (beta chain) with its context. A few counts support this clone. Its antigen has not been determined. No quality values exist for individual bases; no much larger clone is one base distant. The method was the immunoSEQ multiplex PCR assay. For the multiplex PCR, a mixture combining 60 forward primers for TCR Vbeta segments and 13 reverse primers for TCR Jbeta segments was used. The CDR3 region of rearranged TCR beta genes was amplified from genomic DNA by a multiplex PCR assay. On the Illumina HiSeq System, the amplified TCR beta libraries were sequenced as 87-base-pair reads. Processing in the source paper ran as follows. A later analysis counted about 80 million unique TCR beta chains across the 550 to 750 repertoires, and roughly 9.9 million of these chains were shared by at least two donors. Raw reads were error-corrected and collapsed into unique sequences by a nearest-neighbor algorithm in which closely related sequences were merged to remove PCR and sequencing errors. CDR3 sequences were aligned to IMGT reference sequences to assign V, D and J gene segments. Each retained sequence needed at least a six-nucleotide match to both a V gene segment and a J gene segment. Rearrangements were classified as productive when the CDR3 lacked stop codons and remained in frame with V and J, and all other rearrangements were classified as non-productive. Following IMGT convention, CDR3 was defined as the stretch from the second conserved V-encoded cysteine to the conserved J-encoded phenylalanine. The earlier analysis of some 540 of the donors excluded any sequence lacking an unambiguous match to a single V gene segment. An earlier analysis of approximately 590 of the donors called V segments functional above 56.7% productive rearrangements and segregating when the between-donor standard deviation exceeded 5%. A statistical classification framework was built for diagnosing cytomegalovirus status from the catalog of TCR beta chain sequences. V and J gene assignment, in a later analysis, came from comparing TCR nucleotide sequences with IMGT/GENE-DB human TR gene sequences. The TCRdist pipeline was used in a later analysis to assign CDR3 sequences and most-parsimonious VDJ recombination scenarios. In a later analysis, every TCR beta chain was defined by the combination of its CDR3 amino acid sequence and its V-gene family, and reads without a unique V-gene family were dropped. A later analysis removed several hundred highly shared, low-generation-probability nucleotide sequences to deal with suspected cross-contamination and a sequencing artifact. For each public chain, a later analysis derived a clonal expansion index from normalized ranks of inferred template counts within each repertoire. A later analysis computed generation probabilities with a VDJ recombination model fitted to out-of-frame rearrangements, and checked the results against IGoR. In a later analysis, hypergeometric tests were used to score TCR-TCR, TCR-HLA and TCR-CMV co-occurrence, with a repertoire-size bias correction applied to TCR pairs. False discovery rates were estimated in a later analysis by permuting HLA or CMV assignments 20 times. In a later analysis, co-occurring TCRs were grouped with DBSCAN, and TCRdist sequence similarity was added when clustering was performed within HLA-allele-positive subsets. For co-occurrence clustering, repertoires with fewer than 30,000 or more than 120,000 public chains were excluded, along with about five repertoires with anomalous nucleotide sharing. In its TCRdb copy, this immuneACCESS table keeps in-frame sequences only and misses some clones. Where compared with another copy, unresolved V genes explain less than half of these, and the others have no known cause. From that table come the V and J calls and clone size; the DNA was used to work out D and trimming. Recorded for this sample are 200,000 or so clones; over 75% of them occurred a single time. The ten largest clones represent 2.9% of the sample.

Taken from cysteine to phenylalanine, the CDR3 has 17 residues. Here the CDR3 DNA is all that survives: 51 bases in frame from base 1. V drops 6 bases and J drops 0 bases, leaving 16 bases in between. The germline V gene specifies SGHRS as CDR1 and YFSETQ as CDR2. The cohort comprised some 700 healthy bone marrow donors. All cohort members were sampled while nominally healthy, although unrecorded immune exposures were likely present. The donor was CMV seronegative and belonged to the group of around 400 seronegative cohort members. A peripheral blood sample was provided by each donor, and peripheral blood mononuclear cells were used for TCR beta sequencing. The Qiagen DNeasy Blood Extraction Kit was used to extract genomic DNA from the blood cell samples. These data originate in a study of cytomegalovirus exposure and HLA in healthy donors (dated by TCRdb to about 2017). With respect to the entire study: An earlier analysis of approximately 640 of the donors reported roughly 300 Gb of sequence data and 117 million unique TCR beta sequences from 150 million to 200 million T cells. The study was designed to test whether signatures of past pathogen exposure could be identified by cataloging public T cell receptors. Approximately 310 gigabases of sequencing data and approximately 85 million unique TCR sequences were included in an early release covering 550 to 800 HLA-typed donors. In an earlier analysis of 500 to 650 of the donors, high-throughput TCR beta sequencing was used to judge whether each TCR beta V gene segment behaved as functional or pseudogenic. Donor age, sex, ethnicity and CMV serostatus were compiled alongside the repertoire data. Rather than using new phenotypic data, the later analysis identified candidate immune exposures from TCR beta sequences and from how often those sequences occurred across donors. All discovery cohort repertoires had been generated using a single sequencing platform. A separate validation cohort of about 110 different subjects was used in addition to the 666-subject first cohort. A handful of DR-DQ haplotypes were treated as single units for association and clustering because of strong linkage in the cohort. Genome-wide SNP genotypes for about 65% of the roughly 670 donors were used in a later genetic analysis, which treated that subset as a discovery cohort. Of the 398 genotyped donors, around 81% fell in the genetic ancestry cluster associated with self-reported Caucasian donors. Class I and class II HLA loci were covered by the typing at four-digit resolution. In a later analysis, previously published TCR beta repertoires from fewer than 750 donors were re-analyzed and high-resolution HLA genotyping was added so that TCR occurrence patterns could be studied. The study profiled the T cell repertoires of about 640 subjects by immunosequencing and related them to cytomegalovirus serostatus. To predict cytomegalovirus infection status, the study brought together high-throughput TCR immunosequencing, statistical association of individual TCRs with disease status, and machine learning. The number of donors typed differed by locus, with about 629-630 for A, B, C, DRB1 and DQB1, over 500 for DQA1, approximately 580 for DPA1, and about 450 for DPB1. On average, around 240,000 unique TCR beta nucleotide sequences were sequenced per donor among 398 genotyped donors of the cohort, with about 19% of those sequences being non-productive.

Here is what the overall study found, with its caveats: CMV serostatus was the only immune exposure information available for the cohort. In this cohort, only TCR beta chains were sequenced, and detectable features were limited by the absence of alpha or paired-chain data. A later analysis reported that several top co-occurrence clusters appeared linked to parvovirus B19, influenza, CMV and Epstein-Barr virus. According to a later analysis, most CMV-associated TCR beta chains appeared to be HLA-restricted, and the HLA associations seemed to be driven largely by CMV exposure. In vitro tests confirmed that a few of the cytomegalovirus-associated TCR beta chains recognize cytomegalovirus antigens. Specific HLA alleles were associated with over 15,000 TCR beta sequences at a false discovery rate of 0.05 in a later analysis. Across donors, most TCR sequences were observed very rarely, whereas some public TCRs were present in many individuals. Because counts were too low, more than 15 rarely observed V segments, including chromosome 9 orphons, were excluded from the earlier analysis of about 500 of the donors. The study gave a list of roughly 150 TCR beta chains associated with cytomegalovirus. A later genetic analysis reported fewer N-insertions in productive TCRs among donors in an Asian-associated ancestry cluster than the roughly 640-donor mean. Strong co-occurrence of HLA alleles, especially DR and DQ, made assigning TCR associations to individual alleles difficult. In an earlier analysis of more than 450 of the donors, most TCR beta V segments were observed in productive rearrangements about 87% or about 30% of the time, broadly matching IMGT annotations. V-gene and J-gene trimming of TCR beta chains was associated with a missense DCLRE1C variant in a later genetic analysis, and the association was replicated in an independent cohort. In a later analysis, HLA-associated TCR beta chains showed more clonal expansion and lower generation probabilities than non-associated chains that were equally common. A further reported finding was that TCR beta sequences accurately predicted the HLA-A and HLA-B alleles for most subjects in the first cohort. According to a later analysis, TCR association rates differed among HLA loci, with DRB1 alleles showing the most associated TCRs and HLA-C alleles showing the fewest. Some IMGT-functional V segments, including TRBV6-2 and TRBV6-3, could not be told apart with the 87-base-pair reads, so those segments were excluded. The authors suggested that the approach could potentially be generalized to other disease states and immunological phenotypes. Linkage disequilibrium might explain the correlated functional status among segregating V segments, but an unknown experimental factor could not be excluded. The classifier was reported to diagnose cytomegalovirus status with high specificity and sensitivity in both the original and validation cohorts. Presence/absence analyses assumed roughly uniform sequencing depth across donors, an assumption that may not hold. Because some donors lacked HLA typing at each locus, the association tests relied only on the typed subset. A cluster of highly shared sequence variants was judged likely to represent a technical artifact of the sequencing pipeline.

The sequence was collected from a woman aged 25 to 39 in good health and CMV-seronegative. The receptor chain draws on TRBV5-1 and TRBJ2-6; the D gene is not confidently resolved. Sequenced material: PBMCs. The nucleotides read TGCGCCAGCACCCGAAGGTACACTATCTCTGGGGCCAACGTCCTGACTTTC. This codes for CASTRRYTISGANVLTF.